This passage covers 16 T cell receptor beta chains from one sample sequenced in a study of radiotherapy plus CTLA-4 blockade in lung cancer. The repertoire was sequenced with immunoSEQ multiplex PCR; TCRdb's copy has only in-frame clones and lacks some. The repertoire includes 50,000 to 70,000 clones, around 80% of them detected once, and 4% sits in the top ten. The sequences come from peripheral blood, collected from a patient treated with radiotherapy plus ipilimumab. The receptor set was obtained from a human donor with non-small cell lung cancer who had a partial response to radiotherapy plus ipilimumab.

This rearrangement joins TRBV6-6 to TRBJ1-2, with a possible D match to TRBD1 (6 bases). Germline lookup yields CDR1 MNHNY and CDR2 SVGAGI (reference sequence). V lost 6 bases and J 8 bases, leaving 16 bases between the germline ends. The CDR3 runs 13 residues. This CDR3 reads CASREGQGSGYTF. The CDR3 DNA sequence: TGTGCCAGCAGAGAGGGACAAGGGTCCGGCTACACCTTC.

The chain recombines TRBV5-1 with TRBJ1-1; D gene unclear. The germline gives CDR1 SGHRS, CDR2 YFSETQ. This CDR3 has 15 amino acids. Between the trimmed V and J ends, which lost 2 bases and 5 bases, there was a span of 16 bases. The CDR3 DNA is TGCGCCAGCAGCTTAGATGGGAGGACGGGGACTGAAGCTTTCTTT. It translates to CASSLDGRTGTEAFF. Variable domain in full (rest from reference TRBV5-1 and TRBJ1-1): KAGVTQTPRYLIKTRGQQVTLSCSPISGHRSVSWYQQTPGQGLQFLFEYFSETQRNKGNFPGRFSGRQFSNSRSEMNVSTLELGDSALYLCASSLDGRTGTEAFFGQGTRLTVV.

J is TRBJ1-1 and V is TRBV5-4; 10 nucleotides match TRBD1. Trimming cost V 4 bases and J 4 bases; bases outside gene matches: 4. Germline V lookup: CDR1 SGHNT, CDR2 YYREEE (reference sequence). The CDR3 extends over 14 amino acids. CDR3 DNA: TGTGCCAGCAGCCGCGGACAGGGGGGCACTGAAGCTTTCTTT. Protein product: CASSRGQGGTEAFF.

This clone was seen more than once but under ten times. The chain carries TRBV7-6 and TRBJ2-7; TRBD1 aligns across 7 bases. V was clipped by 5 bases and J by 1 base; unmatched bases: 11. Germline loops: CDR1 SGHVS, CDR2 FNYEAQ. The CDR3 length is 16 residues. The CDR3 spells CASSTLRDSPSYEQYF. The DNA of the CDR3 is TGTGCCAGCAGCACCCTCCGGGACAGCCCATCCTACGAGCAGTACTTC.

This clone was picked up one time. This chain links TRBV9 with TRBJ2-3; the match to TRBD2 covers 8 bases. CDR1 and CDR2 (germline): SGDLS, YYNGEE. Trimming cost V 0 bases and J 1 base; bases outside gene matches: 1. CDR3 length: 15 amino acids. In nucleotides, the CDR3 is TGTGCCAGCAGCGTAGGTAGCGGGGGCACAGATACGCAGTATTTT. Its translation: CASSVGSGGTDTQYF.

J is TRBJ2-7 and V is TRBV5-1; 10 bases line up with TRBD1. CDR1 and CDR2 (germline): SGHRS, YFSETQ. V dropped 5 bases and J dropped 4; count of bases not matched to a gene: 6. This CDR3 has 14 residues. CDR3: CASRSTGGVYEQYF. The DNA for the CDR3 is TGCGCCAGCAGATCGACAGGGGGCGTATACGAGCAGTACTTC.

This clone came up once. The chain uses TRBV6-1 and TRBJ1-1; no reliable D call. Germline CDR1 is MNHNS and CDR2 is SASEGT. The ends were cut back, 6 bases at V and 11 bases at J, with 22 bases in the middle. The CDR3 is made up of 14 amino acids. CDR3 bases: TGTGCCAGCAGGGGAGAAGGAAATTGGATCTATGCTTTCTTT. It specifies CASRGEGNWIYAFF.

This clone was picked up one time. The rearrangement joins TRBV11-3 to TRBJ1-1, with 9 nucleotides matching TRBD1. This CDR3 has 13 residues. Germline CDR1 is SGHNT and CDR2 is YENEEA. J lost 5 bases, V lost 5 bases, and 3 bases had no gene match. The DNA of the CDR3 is TGTGCCAGCAGCAGGGACAGGGAAACTGAAGCTTTCTTT. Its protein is CASSRDRETEAFF.

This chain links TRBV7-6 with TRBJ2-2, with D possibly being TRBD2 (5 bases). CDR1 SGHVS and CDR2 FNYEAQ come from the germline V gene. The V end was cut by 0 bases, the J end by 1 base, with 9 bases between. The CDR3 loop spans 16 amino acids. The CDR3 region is CASSLAPGKNTGELFF. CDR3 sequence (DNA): TGTGCCAGCAGCTTAGCTCCCGGGAAGAACACCGGGGAGCTGTTTTTT.

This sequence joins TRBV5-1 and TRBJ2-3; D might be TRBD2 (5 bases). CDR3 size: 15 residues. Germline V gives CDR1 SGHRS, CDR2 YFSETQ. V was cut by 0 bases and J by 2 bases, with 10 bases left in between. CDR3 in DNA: TGCGCCAGCAGCTTGGATCTAGCAGACACAGATACGCAGTATTTT. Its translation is CASSLDLADTDTQYF.

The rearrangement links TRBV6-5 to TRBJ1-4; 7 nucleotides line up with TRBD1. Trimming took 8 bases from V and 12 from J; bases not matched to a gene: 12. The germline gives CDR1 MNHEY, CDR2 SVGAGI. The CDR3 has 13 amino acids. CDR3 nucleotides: TGTGCCAGCCGGGACAGCGGCTGGGTGGAACTGTTTTTT. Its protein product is CASRDSGWVELFF.

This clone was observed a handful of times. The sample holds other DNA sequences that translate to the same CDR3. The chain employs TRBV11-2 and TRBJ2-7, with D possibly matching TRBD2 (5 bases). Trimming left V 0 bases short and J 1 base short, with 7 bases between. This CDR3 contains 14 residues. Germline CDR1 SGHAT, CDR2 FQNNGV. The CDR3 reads CASSLDRGSYEQYF. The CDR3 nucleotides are TGTGCCAGCAGCTTAGACCGGGGATCCTACGAGCAGTACTTC.

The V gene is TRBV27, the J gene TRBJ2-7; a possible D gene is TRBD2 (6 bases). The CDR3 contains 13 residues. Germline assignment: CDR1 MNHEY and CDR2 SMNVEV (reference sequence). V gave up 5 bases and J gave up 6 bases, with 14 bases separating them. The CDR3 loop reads CASSPHLGGEQYF. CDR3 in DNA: TGTGCCAGCAGTCCCCACCTCGGGGGCGAGCAGTACTTC.

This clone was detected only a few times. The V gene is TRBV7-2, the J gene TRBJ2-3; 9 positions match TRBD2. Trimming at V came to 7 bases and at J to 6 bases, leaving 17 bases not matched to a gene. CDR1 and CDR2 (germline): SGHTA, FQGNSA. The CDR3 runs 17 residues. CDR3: CASTSSGRGGQLDTQYF. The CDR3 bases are TGTGCCAGCACCTCCTCGGGGCGGGGGGGCCAGCTGGATACGCAGTATTTT.

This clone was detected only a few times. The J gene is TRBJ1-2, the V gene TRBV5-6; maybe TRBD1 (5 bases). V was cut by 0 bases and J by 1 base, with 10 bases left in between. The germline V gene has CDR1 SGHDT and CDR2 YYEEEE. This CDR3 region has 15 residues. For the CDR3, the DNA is TGTGCCAGCAGCTTGGCCGCAGGGATTAACTATGGCTACACCTTC. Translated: CASSLAAGINYGYTF.

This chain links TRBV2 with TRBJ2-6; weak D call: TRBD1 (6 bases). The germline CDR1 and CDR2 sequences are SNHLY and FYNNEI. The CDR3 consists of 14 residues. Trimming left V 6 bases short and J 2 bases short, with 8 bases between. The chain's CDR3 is CASRSGAGANVLTF. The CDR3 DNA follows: TGTGCCAGCAGGTCAGGGGCTGGGGCCAACGTCCTGACTTTC.